The T cell receptor (beta chain) under discussion was sequenced for a study of T cell repertoires in cytomegalovirus infection. Study as a whole: The authors used CMV epitopes that were HLA-C-restricted (recently identified) and HLA-B-restricted (well studied).

Study conclusions and caveats: The cumulative frequency of public TCR beta families identified carriers of CMV plus the relevant HLA. It was HLA-C-restricted CMV-specific TCR beta clonotypes that dominated the response ex vivo.

Trimming removed 3 bases from V and 2 bases from J; junction bases left unmatched: 6. Germline CDR1 reads LNHNV; CDR2 reads YYDKDF (reference sequence). The CDR3 runs to 17 residues. TCRdb independently ran MiXCR on the reads; one entry per CDR3 protein. This table holds more than 75,000 distinct CDR3 sequences, about 29% found once. Details on this clonotype: Its antigen is not identified.

The starting material was CD8+ T cells from cultured PBMCs, obtained from culture after CMV antigen stimulation. J is TRBJ2-3 and V is TRBV15; 12 nucleotides line up with TRBD2. The source of this sequence is a human donor in good health (CMV status not recorded). Some clones in this sample may be carry-over from other donors' samples. CDR3 residues: CATSRTTSGGHTDTQYF. Written as DNA, the CDR3 is TGTGCCACCAGCAGGACGACTAGCGGGGGACACACAGATACGCAGTATTTT.